This TCR beta chain is from a study of T cells after yellow fever vaccination. General study points: Relatively few clonotypes were ones that appeared in both CD4 and CD8 compartments.

TCRdb itself ran the 5' RACE reads through MiXCR, one entry per CDR3 protein. The sample carries under 600,000 distinct CDR3 sequences, 21% recorded once. Of note for this clonotype: Antigen unknown.

Sequenced material: PBMCs, taken less than 25 days after the first yellow fever vaccination. The clonotype comes from a man between 18 and 35 years old who received the YFV17D yellow fever vaccine.

The DNA for the CDR3 is TGTGCCAGCAGCCCGGGAGACGACTATGGCTACACCTTC. Its translation: CASSPGDDYGYTF. This chain uses TRBV4-2 with TRBJ1-2; D unresolved. Germline values: CDR1 LGHNA, CDR2 YNFKEQ. The CDR3 is 13 amino acids. V was cut by 4 bases and J by 3 bases, with 9 bases left in between.